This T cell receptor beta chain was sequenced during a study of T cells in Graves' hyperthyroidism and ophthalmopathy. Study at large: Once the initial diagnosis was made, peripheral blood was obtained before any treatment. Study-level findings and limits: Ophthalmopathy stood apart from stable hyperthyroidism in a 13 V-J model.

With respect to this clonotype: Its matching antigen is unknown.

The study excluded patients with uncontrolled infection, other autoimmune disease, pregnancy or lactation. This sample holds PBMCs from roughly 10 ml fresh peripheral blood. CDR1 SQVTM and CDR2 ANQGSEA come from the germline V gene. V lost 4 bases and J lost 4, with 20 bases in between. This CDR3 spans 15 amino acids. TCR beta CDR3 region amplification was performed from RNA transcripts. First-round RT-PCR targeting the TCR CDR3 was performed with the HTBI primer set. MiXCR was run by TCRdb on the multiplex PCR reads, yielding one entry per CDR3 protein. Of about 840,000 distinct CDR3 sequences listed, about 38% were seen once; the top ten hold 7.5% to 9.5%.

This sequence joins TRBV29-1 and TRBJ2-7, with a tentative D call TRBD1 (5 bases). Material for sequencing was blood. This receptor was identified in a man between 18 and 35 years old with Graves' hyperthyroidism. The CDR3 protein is CSVVGGAGAVYEQYF. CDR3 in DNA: TGCAGCGTTGTGGGTGGGGCAGGAGCTGTTTACGAGCAGTACTTC.